This T cell receptor (beta chain) was captured by sequencing in a study of vaccination and CD4 T cells after COVID-19. About the study: Four females and six males made up the convalescents, with two Hispanic. Post-COVID draws followed diagnosis by a median roughly 99 days (range 35 to 161). The study's findings and limits: Detection of a median roughly 85% of reactive clones in convalescent patients was confined to the period after vaccination.

An Oncomine TCR Beta short-read assay was used to sequence the DNA from cultured CD4+ T cells. TCRdb re-called the PCR reads through MiXCR, storing one row per CDR3 protein. The sample includes approximately 6,100 distinct CDR3 sequences, less than 45% of them seen just once. Stated treatment: roughly 11-day PBMC culture with coronavirus spike peptide pools or control peptides (ViraFEST assay). Harvesting of the unexposed donor's CD4+ T cells predated the COVID-19 pandemic (2011-2018). ViraFEST expanded antigen-specific T cells with peptide pools, then sequenced TCRs. A word on this clonotype: Its antigen is currently unknown.

V lost 2 bases to trimming and J lost 6 bases, with 12 bases between them. The CDR3 extends over 13 amino acids. CDR1 and CDR2 (germline): SGHDT, YYEEEE. The sample consisted of CD4+ T cells from blood, cultured in vitro. The chain links TRBV5-6 to TRBJ2-7; no firm D call. The TCR comes from a human donor in good health. The CDR3 DNA sequence: TGTGCCAGCAGCTTTCAGGTCGAGAGCGAGCAGTACTTC. Translation: CASSFQVESEQYF.